This T cell receptor (beta chain) originates from a study of neoadjuvant anti-PD-1 for oral cavity cancer. Study background: Patients without progression got a fourth dose around day 43.

The patients had HPV-negative, locally advanced oral cavity squamous cell carcinoma. This clone was recorded only once. Most PBMC samples had roughly 0.5 ug input DNA in six replicates. The data were produced by immunoSEQ multiplex PCR, yet TCRdb's version contains in-frame clones alone and is incomplete. The table has around 13,000 clones, 70% seen once. The ends were cut back, 4 bases at V and 5 bases at J, with 13 bases in the middle. The CDR3 runs 14 residues. Germline V gene sequence: CDR1 MNHNY, CDR2 SVGAGI (reference sequence). The V call is TRBV6-6, the J call TRBJ2-3, with D possibly TRBD1 on 5 matching bases. This material consisted of PBMCs, taken before nivolumab (anti-PD-1) treatment. This TCR was recovered from a person aged 40 to 85 with oral cavity squamous cell carcinoma. CDR3 sequence (DNA): TGTGCCAGCAGTTTCAAAGGGGCCGTAGATACGCAGTATTTT. It encodes CASSFKGAVDTQYF.